The clone carrying this T cell receptor beta chain was observed a handful of times. Its antigen is not known. The sample carries other DNA sequences with the same CDR3. Nashville, Tennessee was home to all donors, who were Caucasian adults. Germline assignment: CDR1 SGHRS and CDR2 YFSETQ. The CDR3 extends over 15 amino acids. V lost 0 bases, J lost 0 bases, and 7 bases lay in between. These data are taken from a study of shared clonotypes between healthy human individuals. Background on the study: The plates for each donor numbered three CD4 naive, three CD4 memory, two CD8 naive and one CD8 memory. Findings and limits, study-wide: Compared with memory subsets, naive subsets generally had larger estimated richness. The four-donor shared clonotypes exceeded non-shared clonotypes in generation probability, with non-shared ones scoring lower.

Libraries were prepared by immunoSEQ multiplex PCR; TCRdb keeps only in-frame clonotypes and omits some of them. The data show approximately 2,000,000 clones, with less than 95% seen just once and 0.37% held by the top ten. Sequencing was carried out using naive CD4+ T cells from PBMCs. The subset denotes: CD45RA+ positively selected. This clonotype was sampled from a man between 18 and 29 years old in good health. Some clones in this sample may be carry-over from other donors' samples. The rearrangement links TRBV5-1 to TRBJ1-3; no firm D call. The CDR3 DNA follows: TGCGCCAGCAGCTTGGTCCCGGGCTCTGGAAACACCATATATTTT. It translates to CASSLVPGSGNTIYF.